Listed here are 5 T cell receptor beta chains from one sample, sequenced in a study of blood T cell repertoires in COVID-19. TCRdb's copy holds only in-frame clones and misses some; the assay was immunoSEQ multiplex PCR. Of approximately 270,000 clones listed, 70% to 90% are singletons. Sequencing was carried out using peripheral blood. The receptor source for this set is a woman aged 25-40 years with COVID-19, enrolled during active disease.

As concerns this clone: Other DNA sequences of this sample code for an identical CDR3. The V call is TRBV19, the J call TRBJ1-5, with D hard to call. The V and J ends lost 5 bases and 1 base respectively, with 6 bases between them. Looked up from germline, CDR1 is LNHDA and CDR2 is SQIVND (reference sequence). The CDR3 is 13 amino acids. Written as DNA, the CDR3 is TGTGCCAGTAGTGTCCAGAGCAATCAGCCCCAGCATTTT. As protein: CASSVQSNQPQHF.

This clone has more than one count but fewer than ten. The V gene is TRBV7-2, the J gene TRBJ1-1, with D tentatively TRBD1 (6 bases). V was clipped by 5 bases and J by 6 bases, with 19 bases between them. The CDR3 sequence is 15 residues long. Germline assignment: CDR1 SGHTA and CDR2 FQGNSA. Here the CDR3 DNA reads TGTGCCAGCAGCCTACAAATATCAGGGGAAGCTGAAGCTTTCTTT. Encoded protein: CASSLQISGEAEAFF.

The chain uses TRBV11-3 and TRBJ1-1; tentative D call: TRBD1 (6 bases). Germline-derived CDR1 and CDR2 are SGHNT and YENEEA. V was pared by 5 bases and J by 6 bases, with 7 bases between. The CDR3 is 11 amino acids. In DNA form, the CDR3 reads TGTGCCAGCAGCCGGACAGCTGAAGCTTTCTTT. Translation: CASSRTAEAFF.

V usage is TRBV4-2 and J usage is TRBJ2-3; 8 nucleotides agree with TRBD2. J was trimmed by 1 base and V by 2 bases; bases with no gene match: 2. Germline CDR1 is LGHNA and CDR2 is YNFKEQ. CDR3 length: 15 amino acids. This chain's CDR3 is CASSQLAGGTDTQYF. The DNA of the CDR3 is TGTGCCAGCAGCCAACTAGCGGGCGGCACAGATACGCAGTATTTT.

The rearrangement links TRBV7-8 to TRBJ1-4; D perhaps matches TRBD1 (6 bases). The length of the CDR3 is 15 residues. Deletions cut 1 base from V and 2 bases from J, with 8 bases between. Germline V gene lookup returns CDR1 SGHVS and CDR2 FQNEAQ. CDR3 bases: TGTGCCAGCAGCTTAGTGGGGGCGACTAATGAAAAACTGTTTTTT. It yields the protein CASSLVGATNEKLFF.